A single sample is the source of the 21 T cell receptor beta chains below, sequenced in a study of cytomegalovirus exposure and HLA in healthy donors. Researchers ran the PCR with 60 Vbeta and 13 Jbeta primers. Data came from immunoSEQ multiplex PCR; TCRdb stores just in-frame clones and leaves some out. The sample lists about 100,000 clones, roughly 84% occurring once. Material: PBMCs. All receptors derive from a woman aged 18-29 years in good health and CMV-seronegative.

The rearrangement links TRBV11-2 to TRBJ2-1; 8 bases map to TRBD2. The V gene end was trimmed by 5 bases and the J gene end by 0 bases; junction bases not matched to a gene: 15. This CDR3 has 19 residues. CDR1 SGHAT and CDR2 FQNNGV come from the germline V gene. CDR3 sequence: CASSSRRGLALASYNEQFF. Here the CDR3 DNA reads TGTGCCAGCAGCAGCCGGCGAGGACTAGCCCTGGCCTCCTACAATGAGCAGTTCTTC.

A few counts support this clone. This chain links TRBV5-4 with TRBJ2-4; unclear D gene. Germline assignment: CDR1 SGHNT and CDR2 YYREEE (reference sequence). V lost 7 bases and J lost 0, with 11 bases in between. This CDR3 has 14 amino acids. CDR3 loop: CASAPSVAKNIQYF. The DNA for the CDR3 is TGTGCCAGCGCCCCCAGCGTAGCCAAAAACATTCAGTACTTC. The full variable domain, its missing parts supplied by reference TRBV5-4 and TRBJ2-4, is ETGVTQSPTHLIKTRGQQVTLRCSSQSGHNTVSWYQQALGQGPQFIFQYYREEENGRGNFPPRFSGLQFPNYSSELNVNALELDDSALYLCASAPSVAKNIQYFGAGTRLSVL.

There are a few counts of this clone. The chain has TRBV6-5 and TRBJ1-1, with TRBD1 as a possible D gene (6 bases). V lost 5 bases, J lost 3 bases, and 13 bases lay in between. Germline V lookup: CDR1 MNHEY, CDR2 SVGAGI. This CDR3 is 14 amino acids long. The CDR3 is CASSRDGTHTEAFF. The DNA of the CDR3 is TGTGCCAGCAGTCGAGACGGGACACACACTGAAGCTTTCTTT.

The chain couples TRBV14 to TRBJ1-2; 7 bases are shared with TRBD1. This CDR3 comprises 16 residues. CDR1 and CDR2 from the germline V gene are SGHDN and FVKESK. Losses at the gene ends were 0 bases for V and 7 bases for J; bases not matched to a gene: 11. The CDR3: CASSQDGTAKLRGYTF. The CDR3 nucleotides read TGTGCCAGCAGCCAAGATGGGACAGCGAAATTGCGTGGCTACACCTTC.

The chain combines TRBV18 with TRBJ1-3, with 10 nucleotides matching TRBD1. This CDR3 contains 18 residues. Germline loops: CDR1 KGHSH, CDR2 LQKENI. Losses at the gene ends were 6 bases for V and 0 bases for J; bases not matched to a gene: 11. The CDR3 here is CASSRQGATSSSGNTIYF. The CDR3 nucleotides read TGTGCCAGCTCCCGACAGGGGGCTACTTCGAGCTCTGGAAACACCATATATTTT.

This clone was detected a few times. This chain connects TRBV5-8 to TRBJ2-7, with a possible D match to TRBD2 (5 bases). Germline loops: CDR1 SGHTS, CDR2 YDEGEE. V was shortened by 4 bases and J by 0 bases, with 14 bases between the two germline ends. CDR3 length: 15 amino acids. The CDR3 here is CASSTREQFSYEQYF. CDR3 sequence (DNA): TGTGCCAGCAGCACCCGGGAACAGTTCTCCTACGAGCAGTACTTC.

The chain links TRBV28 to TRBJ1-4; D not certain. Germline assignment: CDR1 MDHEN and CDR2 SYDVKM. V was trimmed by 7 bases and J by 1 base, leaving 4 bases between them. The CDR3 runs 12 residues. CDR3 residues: CASTGTNEKLFF. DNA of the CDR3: TGTGCCAGCACGGGAACTAATGAAAAACTGTTTTTT.

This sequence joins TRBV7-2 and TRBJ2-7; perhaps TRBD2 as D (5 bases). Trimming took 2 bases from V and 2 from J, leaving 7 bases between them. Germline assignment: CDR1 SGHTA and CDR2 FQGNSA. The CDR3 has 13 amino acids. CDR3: CASSLSLAYEQYF. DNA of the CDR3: TGTGCCAGCAGCTTATCACTAGCCTACGAGCAGTACTTC.

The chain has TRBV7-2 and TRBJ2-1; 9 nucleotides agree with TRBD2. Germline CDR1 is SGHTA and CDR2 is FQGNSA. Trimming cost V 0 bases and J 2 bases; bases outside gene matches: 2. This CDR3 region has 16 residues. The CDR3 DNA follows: TGTGCCAGCAGCTTAGCTGGCGGGGGGGCCTACAATGAGCAGTTCTTC. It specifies CASSLAGGGAYNEQFF.

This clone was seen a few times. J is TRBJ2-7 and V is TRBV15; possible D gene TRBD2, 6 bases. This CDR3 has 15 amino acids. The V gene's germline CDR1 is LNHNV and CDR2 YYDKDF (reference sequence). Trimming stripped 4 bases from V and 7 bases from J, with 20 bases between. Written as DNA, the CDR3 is TGTGCCACCAGCACACGCACAGAGCTCAGCGGGGAGCAGTACTTC. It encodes CATSTRTELSGEQYF.

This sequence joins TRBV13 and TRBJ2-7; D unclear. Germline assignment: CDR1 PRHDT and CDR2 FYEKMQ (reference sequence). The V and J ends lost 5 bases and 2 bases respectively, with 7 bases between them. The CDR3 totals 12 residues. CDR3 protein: CASSIRAYEQYF. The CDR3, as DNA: TGTGCCAGCAGCATCCGAGCCTACGAGCAGTACTTC.

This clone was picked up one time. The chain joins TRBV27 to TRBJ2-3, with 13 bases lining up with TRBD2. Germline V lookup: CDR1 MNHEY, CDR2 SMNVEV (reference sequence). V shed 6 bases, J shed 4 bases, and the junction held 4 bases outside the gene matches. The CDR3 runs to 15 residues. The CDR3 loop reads CASSQLAGGPDTQYF. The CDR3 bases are TGTGCCAGCAGCCAACTAGCGGGAGGGCCAGATACGCAGTATTTT.

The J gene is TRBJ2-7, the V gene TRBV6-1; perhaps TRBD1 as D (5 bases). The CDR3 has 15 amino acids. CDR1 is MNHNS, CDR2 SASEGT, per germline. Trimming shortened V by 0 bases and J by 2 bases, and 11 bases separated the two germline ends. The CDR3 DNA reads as TGTGCCAGCAGTGAAGCAAGCGCAGGGCCCTACGAGCAGTACTTC. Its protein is CASSEASAGPYEQYF.

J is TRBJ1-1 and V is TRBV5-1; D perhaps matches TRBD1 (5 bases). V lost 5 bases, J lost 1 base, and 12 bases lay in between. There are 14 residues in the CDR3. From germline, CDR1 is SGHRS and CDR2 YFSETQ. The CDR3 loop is CASSVTGRNTEAFF. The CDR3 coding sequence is TGCGCCAGCAGTGTTACAGGCAGGAACACTGAAGCTTTCTTT.

The CDR3 protein is CASSLGGNYGNTIYF. DNA of the CDR3: TGTGCCAGCAGCTTGGGCGGTAACTACGGAAACACCATATATTTT. This chain connects TRBV5-4 to TRBJ1-3; no definite D call. The germline V gene has CDR1 SGHNT and CDR2 YYREEE (reference sequence). The CDR3 loop spans 15 amino acids. Trimming shortened V by 0 bases and J by 4 bases, and 11 bases separated the two germline ends.

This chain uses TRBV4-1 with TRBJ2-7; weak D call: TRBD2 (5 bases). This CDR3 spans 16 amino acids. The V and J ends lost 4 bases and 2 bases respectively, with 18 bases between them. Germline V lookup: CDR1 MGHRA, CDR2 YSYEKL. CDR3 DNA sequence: TGCGCCAGCAGCCGGGAGTATGTAGGGCAGGCCTACGAGCAGTACTTC. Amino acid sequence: CASSREYVGQAYEQYF.

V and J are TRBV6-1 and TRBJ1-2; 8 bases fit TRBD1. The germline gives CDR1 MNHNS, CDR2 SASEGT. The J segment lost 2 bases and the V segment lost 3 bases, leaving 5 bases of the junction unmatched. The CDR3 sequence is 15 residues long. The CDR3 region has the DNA TGTGCCAGCAGTGAGGGGACAGGAGAAAACTATGGCTACACCTTC. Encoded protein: CASSEGTGENYGYTF.

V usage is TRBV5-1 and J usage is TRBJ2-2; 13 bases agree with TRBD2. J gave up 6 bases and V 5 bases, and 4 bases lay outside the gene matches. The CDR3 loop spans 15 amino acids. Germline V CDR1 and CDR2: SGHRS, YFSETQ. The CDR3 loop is CASRTGLAGAGELFF. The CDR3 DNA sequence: TGCGCCAGCAGGACCGGACTAGCGGGAGCCGGGGAGCTGTTTTTT.

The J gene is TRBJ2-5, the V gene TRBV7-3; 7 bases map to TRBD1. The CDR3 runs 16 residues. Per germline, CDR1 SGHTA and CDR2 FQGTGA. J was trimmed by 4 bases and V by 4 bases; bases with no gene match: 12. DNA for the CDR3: TGTGCCAGCAGCTCCGGTATGGGGGCAGGGGGAGAGACCCAGTACTTC. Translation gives CASSSGMGAGGETQYF.

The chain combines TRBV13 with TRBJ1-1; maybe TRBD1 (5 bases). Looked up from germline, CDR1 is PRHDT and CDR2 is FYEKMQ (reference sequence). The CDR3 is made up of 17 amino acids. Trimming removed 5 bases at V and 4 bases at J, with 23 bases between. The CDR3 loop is CASSPSSCRGLSTEAFF. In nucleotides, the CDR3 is TGTGCCAGCAGCCCTTCGAGCTGTAGGGGCTTGAGCACTGAAGCTTTCTTT.

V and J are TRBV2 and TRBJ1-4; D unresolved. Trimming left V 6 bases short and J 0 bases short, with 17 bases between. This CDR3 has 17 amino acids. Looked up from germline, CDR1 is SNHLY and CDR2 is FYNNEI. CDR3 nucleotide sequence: TGTGCCAGCAGAACCTTTGGCTTGGTTGCAACTAATGAAAAACTGTTTTTT. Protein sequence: CASRTFGLVATNEKLFF.